The source of this T cell receptor beta chain is a study of Ad26.COV2.S vaccination and SARS-CoV-2 variants. Study in general: Participant was drawn from the COV1001 Ad26.COV2.S trial arm.

CDR1 and CDR2 from the germline V gene are LGHNA and YSLEER. The CDR3 covers 15 residues. The V end lost 4 bases, the J end lost 2 bases, and 12 bases lay between the germline ends. TCRdb's copy holds only in-frame clones and misses some; the assay was immunoSEQ multiplex PCR. The sample holds about 330,000 clones; 85% to 90% are singletons and the top ten take about 5%. Noted treatment: 19 received Ad26.COV2.S at low or high dose, single or two shots; roughly 5 received placebo; per-sample allocation not given. Sampling was performed 63 days after the first vaccine or placebo injection. This rearrangement joins TRBV4-3 to TRBJ1-5; D remains unclear. The source of this sequence is a person aged 18-60 years who received the Ad26.COV2.S COVID-19 vaccine or a placebo. The sample here was peripheral blood, taken in a trial of Ad26.COV2.S vaccine versus placebo. The CDR3 sequence is CASSPVWGGNQPQHF. CDR3 in DNA: TGCGCCAGCAGCCCGGTGTGGGGTGGCAATCAGCCCCAGCATTTT.